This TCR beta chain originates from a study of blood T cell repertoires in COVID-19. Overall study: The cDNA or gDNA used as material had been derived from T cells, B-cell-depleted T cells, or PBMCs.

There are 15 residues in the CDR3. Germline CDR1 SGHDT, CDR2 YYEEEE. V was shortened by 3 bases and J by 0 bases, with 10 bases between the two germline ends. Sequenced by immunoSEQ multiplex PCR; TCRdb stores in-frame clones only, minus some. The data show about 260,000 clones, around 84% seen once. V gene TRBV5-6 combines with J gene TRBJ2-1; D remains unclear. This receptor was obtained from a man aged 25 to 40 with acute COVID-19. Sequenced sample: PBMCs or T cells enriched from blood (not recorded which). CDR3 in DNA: TGTGCCAGCAGCTCCCGGTATAGCTCCTACAATGAGCAGTTCTTC. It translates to CASSSRYSSYNEQFF. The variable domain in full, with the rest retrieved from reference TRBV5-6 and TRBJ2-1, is DAGVTQSPTHLIKTRGQQVTLRCSPKSGHDTVSWYQQALGQGPQFIFQYYEEEERQRGNFPDRFSGHQFPNYSSELNVNALLLGDSALYLCASSSRYSSYNEQFFGPGTRLTVL.